These T cell receptor beta chains were read from a single sample in a study of control samples from healthy donors and cancer patients. Data came from immunoSEQ multiplex PCR; TCRdb stores just in-frame clones and leaves some out. The table has about 70,000 clones, roughly 82% seen once. The material sequenced was PBMCs. All receptors derive from a woman in her 50s with lung cancer. Both conserved end residues are part of each CDR3. A D gene is named only where the DNA matches it firmly. Rows may omit the clone size; those that give it use once, few, many or a size class.

d_call clone_size j_call v_call cdr3_nt cdr3_aa
. . TRBJ1-1 TRBV19 TGTGCCAGTATCAAACTTCCCGGGACCCCTTTAGAAGCTTTCTTT CASIKLPGTPLEAFF
. . TRBJ2-1 TRBV24-1 TGTGCCACCAGTGATGACAGCACTGACAATGAGCAGTTCTTC CATSDDSTDNEQFF
. once TRBJ2-3 TRBV20-1 TGCAGAGTAAAAGCGCCAGATACGCAGTATTTT CRVKAPDTQYF
. few TRBJ2-2 TRBV7-6 TGTGCCAGCAGCTTGATTTCCACCGGGGAGCTGTTTTTT CASSLISTGELFF
. . TRBJ1-1 TRBV7-9 TGTGCCAGCAGCCAGGCGGGGGGCCGGGGCACTGAAGCTTTCTTT CASSQAGGRGTEAFF
. . TRBJ1-6 TRBV5-4 TGTGCCAGCAGCTTGATTTCGGCGGGGAATTCACCCCTCCACTTT CASSLISAGNSPLHF
. . TRBJ2-7 TRBV11-2 TGTGCCAGCAGCTTAAGGGGAAACGAGCAGTACTTC CASSLRGNEQYF
TRBD1 . TRBJ1-1 TRBV6-4 TGTGCCAGCAGTGAAAGGGGAGGGGGCCGGACTGAAGCTTTCTTT CASSERGGGRTEAFF
. . TRBJ2-1 TRBV7-6 TGTGCCAGCAGCTTCGTCCCACAGGGTTACAATGAGCAGTTCTTC CASSFVPQGYNEQFF
TRBD1 . TRBJ2-3 TRBV9 TGTGCCAGCAGCGTAGCGACAGGGTTCCCAGATACGCAGTATTTT CASSVATGFPDTQYF
. . TRBJ1-1 TRBV19 TGTGCCAGTAGGCCCCCTCCGTGGGGAATTGGGAGCACTGAAGCTTTCTTT CASRPPPWGIGSTEAFF
. . TRBJ1-4 TRBV4-1 TGCGCCAGCAGCCCCCGAGATAATGAAAAACTGTTTTTT CASSPRDNEKLFF
TRBD1 . TRBJ1-4 TRBV7-8 TGTGCCAGCAGCTTAAGAACCCCGACAGGGAGCGAAAAACTGTTTTTT CASSLRTPTGSEKLFF
TRBD1 . TRBJ2-5 TRBV20-1 TGCAGTGCTACTGACAGGGTTGGGCAGACCCAGTACTTC CSATDRVGQTQYF
TRBD1 . TRBJ1-1 TRBV5-6 TGTGCCAGCAGCAACGACAGGGGCCTGAACACTGAAGCTTTCTTT CASSNDRGLNTEAFF
TRBD2 once TRBJ2-3 TRBV13 TGTGCCAGCAGCCACACTAGCGGCACAGATACGCAGTATTTT CASSHTSGTDTQYF
. . TRBJ2-7 TRBV6-1 TGTGCCAGCAGTGAGAATTGGACAACCCGGAGAAACGAGCAGTACTTC CASSENWTTRRNEQYF
. . TRBJ1-2 TRBV28 TGTGCCAGCAGTCCTTATGGGCAGCCCTCTATTGGCTACACCTTC CASSPYGQPSIGYTF
. . TRBJ1-4 TRBV11-2 TGTGCCAGCAGCGGGGGACGGGGACGGAAACTGTTTTTT CASSGGRGRKLFF
TRBD1 . TRBJ2-3 TRBV27 TGTGCCAGCACCAGACAGGGGGACGGGACGCAGTATTTT CASTRQGDGTQYF
TRBD1 . TRBJ1-1 TRBV11-2 TGTGCCAGCAGCTTAGTATGGGGACAGGAGAACACTGAAGCTTTCTTT CASSLVWGQENTEAFF
TRBD1 once TRBJ1-3 TRBV18 TGTGCCAGCTCACCAGCCCCTACAGGGGCTGGGAACACCATATATTTT CASSPAPTGAGNTIYF
. . TRBJ2-7 TRBV3-1/TRBV3-2 TGTGCCAGCAGCTCGCCCGGACAGCTAGGGTCTAGTGTCTCCTACGAGCAGTACTTC CASSSPGQLGSSVSYEQYF
. . TRBJ2-7 TRBV20-1 TGCAGTGCTAGTGGGGTAGGGTTTTACGAGCAGTACTTC CSASGVGFYEQYF
. . TRBJ2-1 TRBV12-3/TRBV12-4 TGTGCCAGCGGACCACAGGCTAGGCATGAGCAGTTCTTC CASGPQARHEQFF
. . TRBJ1-2 TRBV27 TGTGCCAGCAGTATCGGACAGAACTACACCTTC CASSIGQNYTF
. . TRBJ1-1 TRBV27 TGTGCCAGCAGCCGCGGACAAGAAGCTTTCTTT CASSRGQEAFF
TRBD2 . TRBJ2-1 TRBV19 TGTGCCAGCCATACTAGCGGGGGGCCTTCTGACAATGAGCAGTTCTTC CASHTSGGPSDNEQFF
. . TRBJ2-7 TRBV3-1/TRBV3-2 TGTGCCAGCAGCCAAGTGCCTGCAAGCTGGGGCGAGCAGTACTTC CASSQVPASWGEQYF
. few TRBJ2-2 TRBV4-1 TGCGCCAGCAGCCTAGTACAGCTGAACACCGGGGAGCTGTTTTTT CASSLVQLNTGELFF
. . TRBJ2-1 TRBV15 TGTGCCACCAGCAGAGGGGGCAGGGGTTTAGGTATTTGGTCCTACAATGAGCAGTTCTTC CATSRGGRGLGIWSYNEQFF
. . TRBJ1-5 TRBV28 TGTGCCAGCAGTTTGAATACAGGGACGGGAAATCAGCCCCAGCATTTT CASSLNTGTGNQPQHF
. few TRBJ2-7 TRBV7-5 TGTGCCAGAAGCCGCCCGGGACGGTTACCCTACGAGCAGTACTTC CARSRPGRLPYEQYF
. few TRBJ2-5 TRBV5-6 TGTGCCAGCAGCATGGGGTGGAGAGAGACCCAGTACTTC CASSMGWRETQYF
. . TRBJ2-2 TRBV5-6 TGTGCCAGCAGCCTGATTGACAGCAACACCGGGGAGCTGTTTTTT CASSLIDSNTGELFF
TRBD1 . TRBJ1-5 TRBV19 TGTGCCAGTGGTCGGACAGGGGTTCTCTATAGCAATCAGCCCCAGCATTTT CASGRTGVLYSNQPQHF
. . TRBJ2-2 TRBV27 TGTGCCAGCAGTCTCGGACTTTGGACCGGGGAGCTGTTTTTT CASSLGLWTGELFF
. . TRBJ1-1 TRBV7-2 TGTGCCAGCAGTCCGACAGCGATCACTGAAGCTTTCTTT CASSPTAITEAFF
TRBD1 . TRBJ1-5 TRBV10-3 TGTGCCATCAGTGAGCTTGACAGGGGAAATGGGGCCCAGCATTTT CAISELDRGNGAQHF
TRBD1 . TRBJ2-7 TRBV14 TGTGCCAGCAGCCCCAAGGACAGGGTCTCCTACGAGCAGTACTTC CASSPKDRVSYEQYF
. . TRBJ1-1 TRBV7-9 TGTGCCAGCAGCTTAGTGGGGAACACTGAAGCTTTCTTT CASSLVGNTEAFF
. . TRBJ2-7 TRBV18 TGTGCCAGCTCACCGGATCACGGGGTGGGCGAGCAGTACTTC CASSPDHGVGEQYF
TRBD1 . TRBJ1-1 TRBV11-2 TGTGCCAGCAGCTTCACAGGGGACACTGAAGCTTTCTTT CASSFTGDTEAFF
. . TRBJ1-2 TRBV13 TGTGCCAGCAGCTTAGCAGGTGGCAGGGAGGTTGAGGATGGCTACACCTTC CASSLAGGREVEDGYTF
TRBD1 . TRBJ1-6 TRBV7-9 TGTGCCAGCAGCCGAGGACAGGGGAACGCCTATAATTCACCCCTCCACTTT CASSRGQGNAYNSPLHF